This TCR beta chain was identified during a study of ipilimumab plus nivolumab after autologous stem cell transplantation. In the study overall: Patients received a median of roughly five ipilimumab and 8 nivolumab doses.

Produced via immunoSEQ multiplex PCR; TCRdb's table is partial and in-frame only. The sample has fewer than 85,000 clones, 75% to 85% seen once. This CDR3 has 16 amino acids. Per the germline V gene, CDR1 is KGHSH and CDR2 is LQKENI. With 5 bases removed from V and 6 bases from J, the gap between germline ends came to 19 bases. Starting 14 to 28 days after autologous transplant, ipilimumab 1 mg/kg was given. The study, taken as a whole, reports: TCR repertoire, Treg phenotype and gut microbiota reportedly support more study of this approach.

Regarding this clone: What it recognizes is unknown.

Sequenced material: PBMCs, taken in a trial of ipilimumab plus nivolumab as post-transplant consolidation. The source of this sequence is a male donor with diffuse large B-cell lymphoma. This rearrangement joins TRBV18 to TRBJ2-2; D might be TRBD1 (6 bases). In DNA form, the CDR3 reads TGTGCCAGCTCAAAACAGACAGGCGTTACGGCCGGGGAGCTGTTTTTT. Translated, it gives CASSKQTGVTAGELFF.